The following is a TCR beta chain sequence with its context. The antigen remains unidentified. The data were taken from a study of T cells in Graves' hyperthyroidism and ophthalmopathy. The wider study: The initial diagnosis was the point when peripheral blood was collected, ahead of any treatment.

From RNA transcripts, TCR beta CDR3 regions were amplified. The primer set for the first-round RT-PCR of the TCR CDR3 was HTBI. TCRdb independently ran MiXCR on the multiplex PCR reads; one entry per CDR3 protein. The top ten hold around 35% of the sample, which has approximately 300,000 distinct CDR3 sequences, around 17% seen once. Overall study results and limits: It was a median approximately 6.9 months before onset that the model predicted ophthalmopathy.

Germline CDR1 is MGHRA and CDR2 is YSYEKL. This CDR3 contains 15 residues. V lost 2 bases, J lost 7 bases, and 6 bases stayed unmatched. This receptor was obtained from a man younger than 40 with Graves' hyperthyroidism. The sequenced material came from blood. This chain links TRBV4-1 with TRBJ1-4; 8 nucleotides match TRBD1. CDR3 amino acids: CASSQPDRVVEKLFF. Here the CDR3 DNA reads TGCGCCAGCAGCCAACCGGACAGGGTTGTTGAAAAACTGTTTTTT.